This T cell receptor (beta chain) was recovered during a study of Ad26.COV2.S vaccination and SARS-CoV-2 variants. About the research overall: Donor was in the COV1001 Ad26.COV2.S trial arm. Participants got Ad26.COV2.S intramuscularly, once or twice 56 days apart.

Treatment specified: approximately 18 received Ad26.COV2.S at low or high dose, single or two shots; about 5 received placebo; per-sample allocation not given. Sample collection was performed on day 63 after the first vaccine or placebo injection. It was an adult aged 18-55 years in Boston who was the donor. With respect to this clone: Its antigen is as yet unknown.

V shed 1 base and J 5 bases; nucleotides not matched to a gene: 14. Germline assignment: CDR1 LGHDT and CDR2 YNNKEL (reference sequence). The length of the CDR3 is 17 residues. General study findings and limits: Analytic work on TCR breadth and depth might have understated the full extent of total T cell responses.

Clones were sequenced by immunoSEQ multiplex PCR, and TCRdb holds only the in-frame ones, with some missing. The repertoire holds 450,000 to 550,000 clones, with nearly 90% as singletons. The source was peripheral blood, collected in a trial of Ad26.COV2.S vaccine versus placebo. The source is a person between 18 and 65 years old who received the Ad26.COV2.S COVID-19 vaccine or a placebo. The rearrangement links TRBV3-1 (or the pseudogene TRBV3-2) to TRBJ2-7; 7 nucleotides align to TRBD1. This CDR3 reads CASSQGPIITGVHEQYV. DNA for the CDR3: TGTGCCAGCAGCCAAGGCCCCATCATTACAGGGGTTCACGAGCAGTACGTC.